The entry below describes one T cell receptor (beta chain). Its matching antigen is unknown. V lost 4 bases and J lost 1, with 13 bases in between. Looked up from germline, CDR1 is GTSNPN and CDR2 is SVGIG (reference sequence). The CDR3 spans 14 residues. These data come from a study of cytomegalovirus exposure and HLA in healthy donors. Study results and caveats: The study put under 200 TCR beta chains on its list as cytomegalovirus-associated. Among CMV-associated TCR beta chains, most appeared HLA-restricted in a later analysis. Reports showed the classifier diagnosing cytomegalovirus status with high specificity and sensitivity.

PCR primers comprised 60 Vbeta and 13 Jbeta primers. Assay used: immunoSEQ multiplex PCR; TCRdb lists only in-frame clones, some missing. This table has roughly 100,000 clones, roughly 15% appearing once. The V and J genes are TRBV30 and TRBJ1-2; perhaps TRBD1 as D (5 bases). The receptor was isolated from a female donor in good health and CMV-seronegative. Source material: PBMCs. The CDR3 bases are TGTGCCTGGATTCCGGGACTGATTAACTATGGCTACACCTTC. It encodes CAWIPGLINYGYTF.